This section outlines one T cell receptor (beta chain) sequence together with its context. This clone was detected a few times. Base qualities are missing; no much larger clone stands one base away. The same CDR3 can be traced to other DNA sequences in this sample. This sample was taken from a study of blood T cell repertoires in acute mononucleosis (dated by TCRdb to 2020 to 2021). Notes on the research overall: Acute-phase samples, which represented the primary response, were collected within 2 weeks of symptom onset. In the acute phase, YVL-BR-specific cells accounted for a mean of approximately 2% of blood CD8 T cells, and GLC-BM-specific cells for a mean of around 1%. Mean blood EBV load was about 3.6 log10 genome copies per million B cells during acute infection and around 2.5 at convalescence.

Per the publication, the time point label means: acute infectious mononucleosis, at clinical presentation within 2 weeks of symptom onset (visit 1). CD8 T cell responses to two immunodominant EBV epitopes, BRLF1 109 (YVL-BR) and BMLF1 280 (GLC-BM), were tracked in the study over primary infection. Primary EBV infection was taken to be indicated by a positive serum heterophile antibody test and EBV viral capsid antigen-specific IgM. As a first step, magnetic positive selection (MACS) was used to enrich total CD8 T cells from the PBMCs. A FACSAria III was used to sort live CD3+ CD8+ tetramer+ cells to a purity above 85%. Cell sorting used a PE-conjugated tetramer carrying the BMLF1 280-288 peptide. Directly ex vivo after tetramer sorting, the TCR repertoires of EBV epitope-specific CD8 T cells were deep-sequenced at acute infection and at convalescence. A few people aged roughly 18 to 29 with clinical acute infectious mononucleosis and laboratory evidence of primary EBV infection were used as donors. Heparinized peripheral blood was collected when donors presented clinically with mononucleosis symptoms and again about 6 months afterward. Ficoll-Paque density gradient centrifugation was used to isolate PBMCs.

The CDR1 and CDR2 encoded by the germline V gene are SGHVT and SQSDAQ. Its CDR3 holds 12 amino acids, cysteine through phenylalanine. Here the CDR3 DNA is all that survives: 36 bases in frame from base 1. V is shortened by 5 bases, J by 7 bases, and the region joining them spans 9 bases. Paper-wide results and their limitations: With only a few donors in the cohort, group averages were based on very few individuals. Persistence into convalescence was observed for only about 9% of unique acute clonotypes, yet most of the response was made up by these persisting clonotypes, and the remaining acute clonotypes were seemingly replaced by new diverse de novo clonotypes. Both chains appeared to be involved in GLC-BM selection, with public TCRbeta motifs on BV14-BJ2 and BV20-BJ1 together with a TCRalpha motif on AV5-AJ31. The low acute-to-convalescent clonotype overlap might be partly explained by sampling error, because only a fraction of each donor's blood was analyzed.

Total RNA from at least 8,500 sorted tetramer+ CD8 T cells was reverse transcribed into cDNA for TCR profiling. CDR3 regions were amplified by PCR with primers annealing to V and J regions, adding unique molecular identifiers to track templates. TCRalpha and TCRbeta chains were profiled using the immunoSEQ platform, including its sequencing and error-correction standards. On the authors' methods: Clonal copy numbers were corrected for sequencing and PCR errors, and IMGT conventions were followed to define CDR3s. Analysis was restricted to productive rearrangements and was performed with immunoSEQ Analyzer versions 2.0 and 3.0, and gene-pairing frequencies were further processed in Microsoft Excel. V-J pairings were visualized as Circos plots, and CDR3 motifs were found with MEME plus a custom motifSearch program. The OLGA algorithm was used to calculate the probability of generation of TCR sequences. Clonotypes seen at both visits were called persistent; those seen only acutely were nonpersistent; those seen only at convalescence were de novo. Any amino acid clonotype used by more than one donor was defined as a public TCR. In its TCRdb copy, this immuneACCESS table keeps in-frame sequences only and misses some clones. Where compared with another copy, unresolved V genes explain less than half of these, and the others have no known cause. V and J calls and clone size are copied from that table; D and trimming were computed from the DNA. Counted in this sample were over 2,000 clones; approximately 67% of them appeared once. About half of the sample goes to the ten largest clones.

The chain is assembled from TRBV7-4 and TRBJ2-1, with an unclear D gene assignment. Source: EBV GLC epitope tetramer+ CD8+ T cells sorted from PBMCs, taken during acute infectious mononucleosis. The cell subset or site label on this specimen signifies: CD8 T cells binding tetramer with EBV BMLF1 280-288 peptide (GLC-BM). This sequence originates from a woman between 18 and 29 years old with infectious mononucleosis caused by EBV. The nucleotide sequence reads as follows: TGTGCCAGCAGCGTAGTCGGGAATGAGCAGTTCTTC. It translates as CASSVVGNEQFF.